Listed here are 23 T cell receptor beta chains from one sample, sequenced in a study of high-grade serous ovarian cancer treatment subgroups. Tumor samples were taken before definitive surgery or chemotherapy. Profiling relied on immunoSEQ multiplex PCR, and the TCRdb table lists in-frame clones only, not all of them. The data contain more than 5,500 clones, about 60% of them seen just once; the ten biggest clones take up approximately 14%. Sequencing was carried out using tumor tissue. All receptors come from a human donor with high-grade serous ovarian cancer.

V gene TRBV11-3 combines with J gene TRBJ2-2; possibly TRBD1 for D (5 bases). V was pared by 3 bases and J by 0 bases, with 8 bases between. Germline assignment: CDR1 SGHNT and CDR2 YENEEA. The CDR3 runs 15 residues. This CDR3 is CASSLSGTNTGELFF. In nucleotides, the CDR3 is TGTGCCAGCAGCTTGTCAGGGACGAACACCGGGGAGCTGTTTTTT.

J is TRBJ1-2 and V is TRBV10-1; D is possibly TRBD1 (6 bases). Trimming left V 8 bases short and J 4 bases short, with 8 bases between. This CDR3 spans 11 amino acids. CDR1 and CDR2 from the germline V gene are WNHNN and SYGVQD (reference sequence). Written as DNA, the CDR3 is TGCGCCAGCGGGGGCTCCTATGGCTACACCTTC. This gives the protein CASGGSYGYTF.

This chain connects TRBV6-1 to TRBJ1-3; tentative D call: TRBD1 (5 bases). CDR3 length: 18 residues. Germline assignment: CDR1 MNHNS and CDR2 SASEGT. The V end was cut by 3 bases, the J end by 1 base, with 19 bases between. The CDR3 loop reads CASSEPRGRLNSGNTIYF. DNA for the CDR3: TGTGCCAGCAGTGAGCCCCGGGGACGGCTAAATTCTGGAAACACCATATATTTT.

V gene TRBV4-3 combines with J gene TRBJ2-1, with D perhaps matching TRBD1 or TRBD2 (5 bases each). V lost 0 bases, J lost 2 bases, and 11 bases lay in between. Per the germline V gene, CDR1 is LGHNA and CDR2 is YSLEER. This CDR3 region has 16 residues. CDR3 sequence reads: CASSQDGGSAYNEQFF. The CDR3, as DNA: TGCGCCAGCAGCCAAGATGGGGGATCCGCCTACAATGAGCAGTTCTTC.

The chain uses TRBV14 and TRBJ2-1; D is perhaps TRBD1 or TRBD2 (6 bases each). The V and J ends lost 0 bases and 2 bases respectively, with 11 bases between them. Germline CDR1 SGHDN, CDR2 FVKESK. This CDR3 spans 16 amino acids. CDR3 amino acids: CASSQEVRGAYNEQFF. CDR3 bases: TGTGCCAGCAGCCAAGAGGTGAGGGGGGCCTACAATGAGCAGTTCTTC.

The J gene is TRBJ1-6, the V gene TRBV6-1; D might be TRBD1 (5 bases). This CDR3 has 13 amino acids. V was clipped by 6 bases and J by 11 bases, with 14 bases between them. CDR1 and CDR2 (germline): MNHNS, SASEGT. This CDR3 reads CASRKQGVTPLHF. The CDR3 region has the DNA TGTGCCAGCAGAAAGCAGGGTGTTACACCCCTCCACTTT.

The V and J genes are TRBV6-6 and TRBJ1-1, with D unresolved. The V end lost 5 bases, the J end lost 8 bases, and 15 bases lay between the germline ends. This CDR3 is 13 amino acids long. In germline, CDR1 is MNHNY, CDR2 SVGAGI (reference sequence). The CDR3 DNA sequence: TGTGCCAGCAGTGAGAAGGAGACCCAAGAAGCTTTCTTT. The encoded protein is CASSEKETQEAFF.

This clone was seen a few times. The chain links TRBV7-2 to TRBJ2-1; the D gene is possibly TRBD1 (6 bases). The CDR3 is 12 amino acids. Germline CDR1 reads SGHTA; CDR2 reads FQGNSA. V was clipped by 4 bases and J by 9 bases, with 10 bases between them. The CDR3 DNA sequence: TGTGCCAGCAGCTCGGACAGCACTGAGCAGTTCTTC. This translates into CASSSDSTEQFF.

This clone has a handful of counts. The V gene is TRBV19, the J gene TRBJ1-5; TRBD1 is a possible D gene (5 bases). Trimming left V 3 bases short and J 0 bases short, with 15 bases between. This CDR3 has 17 residues. Germline V gives CDR1 LNHDA, CDR2 SQIVND (reference sequence). The CDR3 nucleotides are TGTGCCAGTAGTATGGGGACGGGAGGATATAGCAATCAGCCCCAGCATTTT. This codes for CASSMGTGGYSNQPQHF.

This clone was observed a handful of times. The V gene is TRBV28, the J gene TRBJ1-1, with D perhaps TRBD1 (6 bases). The length of the CDR3 is 12 residues. Germline-derived CDR1 and CDR2 are MDHEN and SYDVKM. The V and J ends lost 3 bases and 12 bases respectively, with 14 bases between them. CDR3 in DNA: TGTGCCAGCAGTTTCCCCGACAGGAAACCTTTCTTT. It is translated as CASSFPDRKPFF.

This clone is deemed medium-sized. This chain joins TRBV5-8 and TRBJ2-4, with D tentatively TRBD2 (6 bases). The CDR3 is 14 amino acids. CDR1 and CDR2 (germline): SGHTS, YDEGEE. V dropped 4 bases and J dropped 9 bases, with 17 bases sitting between them. CDR3 in amino acids: CASSLPSAAGIQYF. CDR3 nucleotides: TGTGCCAGCAGCCTCCCTAGCGCCGCCGGCATTCAGTACTTC. The full variable domain, with the rest looked up from reference TRBV5-8 and TRBJ2-4, is EAGVTQSPTHLIKTRGQQATLRCSPISGHTSVYWYQQALGLGLQFLLWYDEGEERNRGNFPPRFSGRQFPNYSSELNVNALELEDSALYLCASSLPSAAGIQYFGAGTRLSVL.

Only a few counts were recorded for this clone. In the same sample, other DNA sequences code for this CDR3. The chain has TRBV2 and TRBJ2-2; 9 bases fit TRBD1. Germline V gene sequence: CDR1 SNHLY, CDR2 FYNNEI. This CDR3 comprises 14 residues. V was pared by 4 bases and J by 5 bases, with 2 bases of the junction left unmatched. The CDR3 reads CASSGTGETGELFF. The CDR3 DNA reads TGTGCCAGCAGTGGGACAGGGGAAACCGGGGAGCTGTTTTTT.

V is TRBV10-3 and J is TRBJ1-1, with D tentatively TRBD1 (5 bases). This CDR3 has 14 residues. Trimming removed 10 bases at V and 4 bases at J, with 19 bases between. Germline CDR1 is ENHRY and CDR2 is SYGVKD. CDR3 DNA sequence: TGTGCCACCGGGAATGGGGGGGATAGCACTGAAGCTTTCTTT. This translates into CATGNGGDSTEAFF.

The chain recombines TRBV7-9 with TRBJ2-1, with 8 positions matching TRBD2. This CDR3 has 15 residues. CDR1 is SEHNR and CDR2 is FQNEAQ in the germline V gene (reference sequence). Losses at the gene ends were 3 bases for V and 7 bases for J; bases not matched to a gene: 8. The CDR3: CASSFLSGAGNEQFF. CDR3 nucleotide sequence: TGTGCCAGCAGCTTCCTTAGCGGGGCCGGGAATGAGCAGTTCTTC.

V gene TRBV7-2 combines with J gene TRBJ2-5; possible D gene TRBD1, 5 bases. Trimming pared 5 bases from V and 5 bases from J, leaving 12 bases between. Looked up from germline, CDR1 is SGHTA and CDR2 is FQGNSA. The CDR3 has 13 amino acids. The CDR3 here is CASSRQYGETQYF. For the CDR3, the DNA is TGTGCCAGCAGCCGACAGTACGGGGAGACCCAGTACTTC.

This clone was seen more than once but under ten times. The chain links TRBV15 to TRBJ1-5; TRBD1 might be the D (5 bases). The CDR3 has 12 amino acids. CDR1 LNHNV and CDR2 YYDKDF come from the germline V gene (reference sequence). V lost 0 bases and J lost 11, with 8 bases in between. The CDR3 loop reads CATSRDEGTQHF. The CDR3 nucleotides read TGTGCCACCAGCAGAGATGAGGGGACCCAGCATTTT.

The chain carries TRBV6-5 and TRBJ2-7, with 7 nucleotides matching TRBD1. V lost 6 bases and J lost 5; bases outside the gene matches: 13. This CDR3 has 15 amino acids. CDR1 and CDR2 from the germline V gene are MNHEY and SVGAGI. CDR3: CASRPYPTGSDEQYF. DNA of the CDR3: TGTGCCAGCAGACCATACCCGACAGGGTCGGACGAGCAGTACTTC.

The CDR3 is CASSWKGPNEQFF. The CDR3 DNA follows: TGTGCCAGTAGTTGGAAGGGACCCAATGAGCAGTTCTTC. The chain is built from TRBV19 and TRBJ2-1, with D perhaps being TRBD1 or TRBD2 (5 bases each). With 5 bases removed from V and 6 bases from J, the gap between germline ends came to 11 bases. The germline V gene has CDR1 LNHDA and CDR2 SQIVND (reference sequence). The CDR3 is made up of 13 amino acids.

V and J are TRBV23-1 and TRBJ1-6, with no clear D. TRBV23-1 is treated as an ORF (open reading frame) with a function not yet certain. The CDR3 totals 18 residues. V dropped 11 bases and J dropped 7 bases, with 30 bases sitting between them. The CDR3 region has the DNA TGCGCCTTACCACCCCCCGTTCCACCCCGGTTAGAAAATTCACCCCTCCACTTT. Amino acids: CALPPPVPPRLENSPLHF.

The chain links TRBV27 to TRBJ1-2; D is possibly TRBD1 (6 bases). Trimming shortened V by 4 bases and J by 6 bases, and 9 bases separated the two germline ends. CDR1 is MNHEY, CDR2 SMNVEV, per germline (reference sequence). The CDR3 runs 12 residues. Here the CDR3 reads CASSSDSHGYTF. The CDR3 region has the DNA TGTGCCAGCAGTTCGGACAGTCATGGCTACACCTTC.

The chain couples TRBV5-1 to TRBJ2-3; TRBD2 aligns across 9 bases. The CDR3 sequence is 15 residues long. Germline V gene sequence: CDR1 SGHRS, CDR2 YFSETQ. Trimming at V came to 4 bases and at J to 7 bases, leaving 10 bases not matched to a gene. DNA for the CDR3: TGCGCCAGCAGCCCCCTCTTAGCGGGGGCTTATACGCAGTATTTT. Protein: CASSPLLAGAYTQYF.

V is TRBV7-2 and J is TRBJ1-4; no clear D gene. V was clipped by 1 base and J by 8 bases, with 14 bases between them. Germline V gene lookup returns CDR1 SGHTA and CDR2 FQGNSA. CDR3 size: 15 residues. CDR3 sequence: CASSLVVPTAEKLFF. CDR3 bases: TGTGCCAGCAGCTTAGTTGTTCCAACGGCAGAAAAACTGTTTTTT.

The rearrangement uses TRBV6-6 and TRBJ1-1; D is unclear. The germline V gene has CDR1 MNHNY and CDR2 SVGAGI (reference sequence). CDR3 length: 13 residues. V was shortened by 6 bases and J by 2 bases, with 10 bases between the two germline ends. DNA for the CDR3: TGTGCCAGCAGGTACGGAACAAACACTGAAGCTTTCTTT. It yields the protein CASRYGTNTEAFF.